The present TCR beta chain was sequenced within a study of shared clonotypes between healthy human individuals. Points from the study as a whole: Non-shared clonotypes were found to have lower generation probabilities than the clonotypes that were shared by all four of the sorted-subset donors.

Free of recent acute infections or vaccinations, the donors were healthy HIV-negative adults. From CD4+ cells came CD45RA+ naive and CD45RA-negative memory subsets. Trimming took 4 bases from V and 1 from J; bases not matched to a gene: 4. The germline CDR1 and CDR2 sequences are SGDLS and YYNGEE. The CDR3 runs to 14 residues. About this clone: What it binds is not known.

Every subset had its genomic DNA shared out evenly among several immunoSEQ plates. Profiling relied on immunoSEQ multiplex PCR, and the TCRdb table lists in-frame clones only, not all of them. The data contain over a million clones, approximately 98% of them singletons. V and J are TRBV9 and TRBJ2-7; TRBD2 matches 8 bases. Material: naive CD4+ T cells sorted from blood. The subset is: CD45RA+ positively selected. This TCR came from a man younger than 40 in good health. This chain's CDR3 is CASSLGTSSYEQYF. In DNA, the CDR3 is TGTGCCAGCAGCCTCGGGACTAGTTCCTACGAGCAGTACTTC. Looking up the rest from reference TRBV9 and TRBJ2-7 gives the full variable domain: DSGVTQTPKHLITATGQRVTLRCSPRSGDLSVYWYQQSLDQGLQFLIQYYNGEERAKGNILERFSAQQFPDLHSELNLSSLELGDSALYFCASSLGTSSYEQYFGPGTRLTVT.